The clone carrying this TCR beta chain turned up a few times. The antigen is not known. Based on CD45RO/CCR7/CD25/CD127/CD95/CD27, CD4+ regulatory, stem cell-like memory, naive and central memory cells were sorted. This record comes from a study of beta chain features in type 1 diabetes. Findings and caveats of the study: Individuals with type 1 diabetes displayed fewer insertions and more deletions at VDJ junctions.

The germline V gene has CDR1 SQVTM and CDR2 ANQGSEA. There are 13 residues in the CDR3. The V end was cut by 1 base, the J end by 7 bases, with 11 bases between. Every bit of the isolated RNA underwent reverse transcription, so sequencing read expressed TCRB transcripts. The assay was immunoSEQ multiplex PCR, and TCRdb's table has in-frame clones only and misses some. The sample contains 300,000 to 400,000 clones, 11% of which appear only once. The TCR sequence derives from a woman aged 30 to 39 in good health. The V call is TRBV29-1, the J call TRBJ2-1; weak D call: TRBD1 (5 bases). The sequencing sample was made of naive CD4+ T cells from blood. CDR3 amino acids: CSVEGQGWNEQFF. CDR3 sequence (DNA): TGCAGCGTTGAAGGGCAGGGTTGGAATGAGCAGTTCTTC.